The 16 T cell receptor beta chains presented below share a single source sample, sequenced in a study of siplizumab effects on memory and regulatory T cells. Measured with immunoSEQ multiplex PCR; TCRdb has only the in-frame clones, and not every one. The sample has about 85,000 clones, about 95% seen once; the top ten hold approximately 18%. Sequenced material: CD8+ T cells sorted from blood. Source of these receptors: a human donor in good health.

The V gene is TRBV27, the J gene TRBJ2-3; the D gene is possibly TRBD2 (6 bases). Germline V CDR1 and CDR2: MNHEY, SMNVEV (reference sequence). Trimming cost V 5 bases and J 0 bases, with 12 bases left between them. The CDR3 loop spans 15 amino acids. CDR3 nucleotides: TGTGCCAGCAGTCTCGGACTAACTAGCACAGATACGCAGTATTTT. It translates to CASSLGLTSTDTQYF.

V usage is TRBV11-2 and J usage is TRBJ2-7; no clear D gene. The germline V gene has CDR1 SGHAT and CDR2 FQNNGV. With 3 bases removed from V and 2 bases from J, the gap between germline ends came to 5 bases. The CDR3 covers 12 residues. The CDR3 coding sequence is TGTGCCAGCAGCTTTGGCACCTACGAGCAGTACTTC. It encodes CASSFGTYEQYF.

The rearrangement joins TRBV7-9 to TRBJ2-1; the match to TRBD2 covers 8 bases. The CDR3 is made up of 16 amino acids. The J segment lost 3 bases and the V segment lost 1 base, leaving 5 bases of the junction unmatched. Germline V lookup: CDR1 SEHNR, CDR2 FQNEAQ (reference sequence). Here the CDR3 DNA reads TGTGCCAGCAGCTTAGTACCGGGACTAGGCTACAATGAGCAGTTCTTC. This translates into CASSLVPGLGYNEQFF.

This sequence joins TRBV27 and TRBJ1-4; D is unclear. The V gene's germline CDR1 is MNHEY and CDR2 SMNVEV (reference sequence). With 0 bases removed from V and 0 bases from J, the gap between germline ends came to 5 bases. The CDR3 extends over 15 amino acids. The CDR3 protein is CASSLSQATNEKLFF. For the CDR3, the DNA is TGTGCCAGCAGTTTATCGCAAGCAACTAATGAAAAACTGTTTTTT.

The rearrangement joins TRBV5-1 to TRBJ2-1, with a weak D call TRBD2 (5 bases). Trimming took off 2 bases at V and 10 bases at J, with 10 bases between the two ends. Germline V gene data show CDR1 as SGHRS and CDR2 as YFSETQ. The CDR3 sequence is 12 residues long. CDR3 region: CASSFQRQEQFF. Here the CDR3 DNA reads TGCGCCAGCAGCTTCCAGCGGCAAGAGCAGTTCTTC. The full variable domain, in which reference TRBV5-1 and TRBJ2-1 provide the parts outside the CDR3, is KAGVTQTPRYLIKTRGQQVTLSCSPISGHRSVSWYQQTPGQGLQFLFEYFSETQRNKGNFPGRFSGRQFSNSRSEMNVSTLELGDSALYLCASSFQRQEQFFGPGTRLTVL.

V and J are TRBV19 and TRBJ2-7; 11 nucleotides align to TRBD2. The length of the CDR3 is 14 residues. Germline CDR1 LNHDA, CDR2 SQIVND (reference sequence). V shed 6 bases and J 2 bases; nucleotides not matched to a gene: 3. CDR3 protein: CASRNSGGAYEQYF. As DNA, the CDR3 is TGTGCCAGTAGAAATAGCGGGGGGGCCTACGAGCAGTACTTC.

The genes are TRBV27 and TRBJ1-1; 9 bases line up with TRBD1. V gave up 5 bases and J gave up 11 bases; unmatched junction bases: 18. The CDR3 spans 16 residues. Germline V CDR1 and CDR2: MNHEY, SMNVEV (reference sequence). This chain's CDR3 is CASSSRDRAQGTYAFF. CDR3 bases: TGTGCCAGCAGTAGCCGGGACAGGGCACAAGGGACTTATGCTTTCTTT.

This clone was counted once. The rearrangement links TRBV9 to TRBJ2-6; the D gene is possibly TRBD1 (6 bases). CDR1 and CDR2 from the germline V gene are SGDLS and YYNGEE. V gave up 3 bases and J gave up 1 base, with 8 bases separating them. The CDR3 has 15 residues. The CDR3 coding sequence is TGTGCCAGCAGCGCTACAGGGTCTGGGGCCAACGTCCTGACTTTC. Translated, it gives CASSATGSGANVLTF.

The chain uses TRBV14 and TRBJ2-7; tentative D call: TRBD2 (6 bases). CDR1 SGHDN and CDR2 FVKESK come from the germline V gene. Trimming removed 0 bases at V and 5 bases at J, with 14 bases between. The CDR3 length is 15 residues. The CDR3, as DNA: TGTGCCAGCAGCCAAGATCCCGGGACTTATGACGAGCAGTACTTC. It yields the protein CASSQDPGTYDEQYF.

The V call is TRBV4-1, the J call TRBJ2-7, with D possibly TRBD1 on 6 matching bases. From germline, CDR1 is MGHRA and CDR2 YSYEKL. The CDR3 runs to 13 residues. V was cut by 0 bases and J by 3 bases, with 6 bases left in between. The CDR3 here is CASSQEQGYEQYF. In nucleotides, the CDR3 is TGCGCCAGCAGCCAAGAACAGGGCTACGAGCAGTACTTC.

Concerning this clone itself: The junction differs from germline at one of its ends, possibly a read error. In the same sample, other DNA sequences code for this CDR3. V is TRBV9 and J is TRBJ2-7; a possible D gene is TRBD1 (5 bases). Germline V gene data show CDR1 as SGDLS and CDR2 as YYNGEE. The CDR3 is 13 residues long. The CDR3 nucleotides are TGTGCTAGCAGCGTAGCTCAGGGCGGTGAGCAGTACTTC. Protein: CASSVAQGGEQYF.

CDR3 in amino acids: CASSATPGQVEQYF. CDR3 DNA: TGTGCCAGCAGCGCCACCCCGGGACAGGTCGAGCAGTACTTC. The V call is TRBV9, the J call TRBJ2-7, with TRBD1 matching over 8 bases. Per the germline V gene, CDR1 is SGDLS and CDR2 is YYNGEE. Losses at the gene ends were 3 bases for V and 6 bases for J; bases not matched to a gene: 8. This CDR3 contains 14 residues.

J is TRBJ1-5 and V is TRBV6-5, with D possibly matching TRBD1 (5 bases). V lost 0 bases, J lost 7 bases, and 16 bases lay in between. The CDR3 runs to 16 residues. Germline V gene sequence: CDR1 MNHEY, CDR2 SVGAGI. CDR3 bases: TGTGCCAGCAGTTACTCCGGCCCCTGGGACGGACAGCCCCAGCATTTT. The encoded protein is CASSYSGPWDGQPQHF.

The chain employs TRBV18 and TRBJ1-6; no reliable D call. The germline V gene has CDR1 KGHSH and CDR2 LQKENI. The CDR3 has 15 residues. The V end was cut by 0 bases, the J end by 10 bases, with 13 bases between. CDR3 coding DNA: TGTGCCAGCTCACCACCCACAGCCGCCGGGTCACCCCTCCACTTT. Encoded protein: CASSPPTAAGSPLHF.

Here the CDR3 reads CASSGSGGPYNEQFF. In DNA form, the CDR3 reads TGTGCCAGCAGCGGGAGCGGGGGGCCCTACAATGAGCAGTTCTTC. J is TRBJ2-1 and V is TRBV9, with 9 bases lining up with TRBD2. This CDR3 comprises 15 residues. CDR1 SGDLS and CDR2 YYNGEE come from the germline V gene. Trimming took 3 bases from V and 2 from J; bases not matched to a gene: 3.

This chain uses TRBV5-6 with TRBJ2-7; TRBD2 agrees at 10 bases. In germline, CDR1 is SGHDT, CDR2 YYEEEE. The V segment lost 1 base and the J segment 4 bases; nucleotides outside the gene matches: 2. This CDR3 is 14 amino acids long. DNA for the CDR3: TGTGCCAGCAGCTTGAGCGGGAGGGCGTACGAGCAGTACTTC. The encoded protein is CASSLSGRAYEQYF.